The entry below describes one TCR beta chain. The entry originates in a study of OX40 agonist ivuxolimab in advanced cancers. Germline-derived CDR1 and CDR2 are MNHEY and SMNVEV (reference sequence). The CDR3 has 20 residues. Trimming took 6 bases from V and 4 from J; bases not matched to a gene: 23. Only in-frame clones appear in the TCRdb table, and some are missing; sequencing was by immunoSEQ multiplex PCR. This table holds some 29,000 clones, more than 75% found once. The V and J genes are TRBV27 and TRBJ2-5, with 10 bases aligning to TRBD1. This TCR was sampled from an adult with an advanced solid tumor such as melanoma, head and neck, liver or kidney cancer. The specimen comprised CD4+ or CD8+ T cells sorted from blood, sampled in a trial of the OX40 agonist ivuxolimab. CDR3 region: CASSRFWDRGREGLGETQYF. The CDR3 DNA follows: TGTGCCAGCAGCCGATTCTGGGACAGGGGTCGGGAGGGCCTAGGAGAGACCCAGTACTTC.